This T cell receptor beta chain is drawn from a study of radiation and T cells in renal cell carcinoma. Overall study findings and caveats: From baseline, blood top tumor clonotypes peaked at 2 weeks post-radiation.

The time point denotes: blood 4 weeks post-SBRT, at nephrectomy. Treatment: 15 Gy SBRT to primary tumor, nephrectomy 4 weeks later. Blood was sampled at baseline, 2 weeks and 4 weeks after SBRT. The germline V gene has CDR1 LNHDA and CDR2 SQIVND (reference sequence). J was trimmed by 4 bases and V by 4 bases; bases with no gene match: 11. CDR3 length: 18 residues. This clone was found once. Its antigen is unknown. Generated by immunoSEQ multiplex PCR, the TCRdb table keeps only in-frame clones and is missing some. The table records approximately 86,000 clones, 85% of them present only once. The receptor's source is a man aged 45 to 65 with renal cell carcinoma. Sequencing used blood, obtained from a patient whose treatment included radiotherapy and nephrectomy. J is TRBJ2-6 and V is TRBV19, with 9 bases that match TRBD2. This CDR3 is CASSTGTSLRVGANVLTF. The DNA for the CDR3 is TGTGCCAGTAGTACTGGGACTAGCCTACGCGTGGGGGCCAACGTCCTGACTTTC.